This TCR beta chain was found in a study of blood T cell repertoires in COVID-19 (dated by TCRdb to about 2020). Looking at the study overall: Samples from collaborators originated in the United States, Italy and Spain and spanned both the acute and convalescent phases of COVID-19. The prospective study material was composed of cDNA or gDNA derived from T cells, B-cell-depleted T cells, or PBMCs. Subjects who had been exposed to COVID-19, were actively infected with it, or had recovered from it provided the deeply sampled blood TCRbeta repertoires that made up the dataset. A freely available public database, intended as a resource for researchers studying the immune response to SARS-CoV-2, is where the repertoires were released. The samples were drawn from two sources: the first 160 participants of the ongoing ImmuneRACE study, and 1,254 subjects contributed by 6 global collaborators. A de-identified subject ID, COVID-19 status, age in years and sex were almost always included in the sample metadata. Where available, HLA class I and class II types were taken from metadata supplied by the sample provider and were not determined by assay-based typing.

Each collaborating institution followed its own protocols to collect whole blood in K2EDTA tubes. For TCRbeta analysis, collaborator samples were shipped as frozen whole blood, as isolated PBMCs, or as DNA extracted from either sample type. TCRbeta CDR3 regions were amplified from genomic DNA using the immunoSEQ Assay, a bias-controlled multiplex PCR. As for the authors' bioinformatics: The number of nucleated cells in each sample was estimated from the amplification of reference gene primers within the assay. Sequence reads were collapsed and filtered to measure the absolute abundance of every unique TCRbeta CDR3 rearrangement. For each sample, productive Simpson clonality was calculated by taking the square root of Simpson's diversity index across productive rearrangements. TCRdb took over this immuneACCESS table, retaining in-frame rearrangements with V and J assigned. Such tables are incomplete; in checked studies, under half of the missing clones stem from an unresolved V gene, and the remainder is unexplained. That table gives V, J and clone size, and the DNA gave D and trimming. In all, the sample holds approximately 360,000 clones, and roughly nine tenths of those were seen once. The ten largest account for 1% to 1.5% of the sample.

Including the terminal cysteine and phenylalanine, the CDR3 comprises 15 residues. The read is trimmed to its CDR3 DNA, 45 bases read in frame from base 1. V is trimmed back by 6 bases and J by 1 base, and the junction contains 7 bases that no gene match accounts for. The germline V gene encodes CDR1 MNHEY and CDR2 SVGAGI. Broad study findings and their caveats: How much clinical and demographic metadata was included differed by source and by participant, and the metadata was provided uncurated.

In the case of this clone: The specificity of this receptor is unknown. Base qualities are not at hand, and no much larger clone is one base apart.

The V gene is TRBV6-5 and the J gene is TRBJ2-3, with 7 central nucleotides matching TRBD1. The material sequenced was peripheral blood. The receptor comes from a man aged 35-49 years with acute or convalescent COVID-19. The DNA sequence is TGTGCCAGCAGAGGCCCGGGACAGCGCACAGATACGCAGTATTTT. Its coded protein is CASRGPGQRTDTQYF.